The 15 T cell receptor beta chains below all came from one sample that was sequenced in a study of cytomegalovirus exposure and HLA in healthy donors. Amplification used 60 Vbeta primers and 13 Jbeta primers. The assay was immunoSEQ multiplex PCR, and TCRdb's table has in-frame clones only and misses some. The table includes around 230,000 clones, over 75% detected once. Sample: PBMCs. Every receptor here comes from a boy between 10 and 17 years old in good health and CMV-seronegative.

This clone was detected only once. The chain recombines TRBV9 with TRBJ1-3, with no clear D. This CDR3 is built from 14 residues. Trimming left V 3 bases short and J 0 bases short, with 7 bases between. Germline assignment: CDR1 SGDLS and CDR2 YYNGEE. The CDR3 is CASSDRASGNTIYF. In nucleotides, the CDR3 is TGTGCCAGCAGCGACAGAGCCTCTGGAAACACCATATATTTT.

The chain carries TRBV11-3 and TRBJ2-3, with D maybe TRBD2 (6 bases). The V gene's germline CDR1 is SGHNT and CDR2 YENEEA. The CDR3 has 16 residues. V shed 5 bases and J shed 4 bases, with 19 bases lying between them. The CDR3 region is CASSDGGLRSPDTQYF. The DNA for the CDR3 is TGTGCCAGCAGCGACGGGGGATTACGGAGCCCAGATACGCAGTATTTT.

CDR3 in amino acids: CASSPAAGGNTIYF. In DNA, the CDR3 is TGTGCCAGCAGCCCCGCGGCAGGGGGAAACACCATATATTTT. The chain links TRBV7-9 to TRBJ1-3; a weak D match, TRBD1 (5 bases). The germline gives CDR1 SEHNR, CDR2 FQNEAQ (reference sequence). This CDR3 is built from 14 residues. With 5 bases removed from V and 4 bases from J, the gap between germline ends came to 12 bases.

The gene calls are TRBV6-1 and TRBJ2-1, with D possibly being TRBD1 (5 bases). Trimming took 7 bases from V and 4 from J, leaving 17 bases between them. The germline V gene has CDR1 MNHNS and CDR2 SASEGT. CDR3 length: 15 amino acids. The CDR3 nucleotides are TGTGCCAGCACCTCGACAGCACTAATTTACAATGAGCAGTTCTTC. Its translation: CASTSTALIYNEQFF.

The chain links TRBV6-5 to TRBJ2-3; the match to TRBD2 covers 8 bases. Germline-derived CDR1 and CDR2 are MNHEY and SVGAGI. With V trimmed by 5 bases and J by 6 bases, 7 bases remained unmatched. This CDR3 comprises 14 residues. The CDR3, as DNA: TGTGCCAGCAGTCCCCCGGGAGGGTGGGATACGCAGTATTTT. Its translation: CASSPPGGWDTQYF.

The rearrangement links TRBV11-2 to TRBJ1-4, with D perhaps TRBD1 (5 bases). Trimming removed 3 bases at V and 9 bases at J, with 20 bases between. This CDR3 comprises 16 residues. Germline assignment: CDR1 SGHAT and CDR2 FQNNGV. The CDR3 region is CASSLRGRSPTQKLFF. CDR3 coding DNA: TGTGCCAGCAGCTTGCGGGGACGGAGCCCTACCCAAAAACTGTTTTTT.

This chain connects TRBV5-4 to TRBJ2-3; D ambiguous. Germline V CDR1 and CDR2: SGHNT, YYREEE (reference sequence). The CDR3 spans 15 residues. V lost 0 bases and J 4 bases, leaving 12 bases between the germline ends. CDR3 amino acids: CASSLGVAVADTQYF. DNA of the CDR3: TGTGCCAGCAGCTTGGGGGTAGCCGTTGCAGATACGCAGTATTTT.

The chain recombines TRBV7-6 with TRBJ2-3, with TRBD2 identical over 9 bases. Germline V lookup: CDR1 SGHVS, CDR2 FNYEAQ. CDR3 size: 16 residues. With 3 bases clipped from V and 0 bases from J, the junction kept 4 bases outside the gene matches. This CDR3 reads CASSFLSGGSTDTQYF. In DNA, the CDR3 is TGTGCCAGCAGCTTCCTTAGCGGGGGTAGCACAGATACGCAGTATTTT.

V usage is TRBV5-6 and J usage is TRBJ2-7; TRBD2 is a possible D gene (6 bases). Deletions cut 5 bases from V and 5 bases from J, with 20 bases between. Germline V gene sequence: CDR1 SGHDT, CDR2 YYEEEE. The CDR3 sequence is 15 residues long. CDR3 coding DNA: TGTGCCAGCAGGGGGAATACTTGGGCTAGCGACGAGCAGTACTTC. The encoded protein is CASRGNTWASDEQYF.

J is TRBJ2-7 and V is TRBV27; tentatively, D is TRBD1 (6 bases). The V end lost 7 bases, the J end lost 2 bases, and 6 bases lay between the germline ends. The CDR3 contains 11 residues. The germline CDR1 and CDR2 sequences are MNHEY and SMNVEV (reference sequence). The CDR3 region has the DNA TGTGCCAGCAAGGGGGCCTACGAGCAGTACTTC. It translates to CASKGAYEQYF.

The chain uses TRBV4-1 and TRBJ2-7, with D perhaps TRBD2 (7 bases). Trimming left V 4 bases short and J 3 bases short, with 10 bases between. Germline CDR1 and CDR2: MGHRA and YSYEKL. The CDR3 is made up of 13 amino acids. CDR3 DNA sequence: TGCGCCAGCAGCCGGGGGGGCGGCTACGAGCAGTACTTC. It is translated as CASSRGGGYEQYF.

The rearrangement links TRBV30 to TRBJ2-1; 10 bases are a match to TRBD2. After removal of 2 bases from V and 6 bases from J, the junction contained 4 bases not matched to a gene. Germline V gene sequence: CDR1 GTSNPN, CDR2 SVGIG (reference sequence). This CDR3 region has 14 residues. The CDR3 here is CAWSILAGGNEQFF. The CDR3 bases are TGTGCCTGGAGTATTTTAGCGGGAGGCAATGAGCAGTTCTTC.

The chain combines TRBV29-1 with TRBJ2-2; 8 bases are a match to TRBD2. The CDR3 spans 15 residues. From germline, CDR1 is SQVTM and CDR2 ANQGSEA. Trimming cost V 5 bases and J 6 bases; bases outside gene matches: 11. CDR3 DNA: TGCAGCGTTCACTTGGTACCGGGAGGGTCCGGGGAGCTGTTTTTT. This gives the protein CSVHLVPGGSGELFF.

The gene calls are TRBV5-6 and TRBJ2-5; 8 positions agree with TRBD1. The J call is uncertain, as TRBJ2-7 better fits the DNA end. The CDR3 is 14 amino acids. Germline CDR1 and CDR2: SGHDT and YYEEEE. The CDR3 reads CASSLGQGFYEQYF. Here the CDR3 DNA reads TGTGCCAGCAGCTTGGGACAGGGGTTCTACGAGCAGTACTTC.

Here the CDR3 DNA reads TGCGCCAGCAGCTTGGGACTAGCGGGAGGGACTATATTGGACAATGAGCAGTTCTTC. Translation: CASSLGLAGGTILDNEQFF. The rearrangement links TRBV5-1 to TRBJ2-1; 14 bases line up with TRBD2. The junction had 10 bases not matched to a gene; V was cut back by 0 bases and J by 5 bases. The CDR3 is made up of 19 amino acids. Germline CDR1 SGHRS, CDR2 YFSETQ.